The 30 T cell receptor beta chains below all came from one sample that was sequenced in a study of cytomegalovirus exposure and HLA in healthy donors. Primers: 60 Vbeta forward and 13 Jbeta reverse. Sequencing used immunoSEQ multiplex PCR; TCRdb keeps in-frame clones, though not all of them. The repertoire has over 110,000 clones, 75% to 80% of them found once; the top ten carry roughly 6.2%. Sequencing was carried out using PBMCs. The receptor set was obtained from a middle-aged woman in good health and CMV-seropositive.

This clone turned up a few times. This sequence joins TRBV11-2 and TRBJ2-7; the match to TRBD2 covers 14 bases. With 1 base clipped from V and 3 bases from J, the junction kept 2 bases outside the gene matches. CDR3 length: 16 residues. Germline V gives CDR1 SGHAT, CDR2 FQNNGV. The CDR3 spells CASSLAGLAGDYEQYF. CDR3 DNA sequence: TGTGCCAGCAGCTTAGCGGGACTAGCGGGAGACTACGAGCAGTACTTC. Using reference TRBV11-2 and TRBJ2-7 for the parts outside the CDR3, the full variable domain is EAGVAQSPRYKIIEKRQSVAFWCNPISGHATLYWYQQILGQGPKLLIQFQNNGVVDDSQLPKDRFSAERLKGVDSTLKIQPAKLEDSAVYLCASSLAGLAGDYEQYFGPGTRLTVT.

The rearrangement joins TRBV9 to TRBJ2-7; weak D call: TRBD1 (6 bases). V gave up 0 bases and J gave up 0 bases, with 13 bases separating them. This CDR3 spans 16 amino acids. Germline CDR1 is SGDLS and CDR2 is YYNGEE. The CDR3 nucleotides are TGTGCCAGCAGCGTAGTAGGGGGTCTCTACTCCTACGAGCAGTACTTC. This sequence encodes CASSVVGGLYSYEQYF. The full variable domain, completed using reference TRBV9 and TRBJ2-7, is DSGVTQTPKHLITATGQRVTLRCSPRSGDLSVYWYQQSLDQGLQFLIQYYNGEERAKGNILERFSAQQFPDLHSELNLSSLELGDSALYFCASSVVGGLYSYEQYFGPGTRLTVT.

The chain links TRBV6-6 to TRBJ1-2; 10 nucleotides line up with TRBD1. Trimming at V came to 7 bases and at J to 6 bases, leaving 5 bases not matched to a gene. The CDR3 totals 13 residues. In germline, CDR1 is MNHNY, CDR2 SVGAGI (reference sequence). In nucleotides, the CDR3 is TGTGCCAGCACACGACAGGGGGCAAATGGCTACACCTTC. This sequence encodes CASTRQGANGYTF.

As concerns this clone: A read error may produce the germline difference seen at one junction end. This chain uses TRBV5-1 with TRBJ2-7, with 9 bases that match TRBD1. Germline V gene lookup returns CDR1 SGHRS and CDR2 YFSETQ. The CDR3 has 15 amino acids. The CDR3 DNA is TGCGCCAGCAGTTTGGACGCCGGGACAGGGAACGAGCAGTACTTC. Translating gives CASSLDAGTGNEQYF.

The CDR3 region has the DNA TGTGCCAGCACGGGTCGACCCTACAATGAGCAGTTCTTC. Amino acid sequence: CASTGRPYNEQFF. This chain links TRBV28 with TRBJ2-1; D is unresolved. This CDR3 contains 13 residues. The V gene lost 7 bases and the J gene lost 2 bases, with 9 bases spanning the gap. Looked up from germline, CDR1 is MDHEN and CDR2 is SYDVKM.

The V and J genes are TRBV19 and TRBJ1-4; 12 bases are a match to TRBD1. The junction had 4 bases not matched to a gene; V was cut back by 3 bases and J by 8 bases. Germline loops: CDR1 LNHDA, CDR2 SQIVND (reference sequence). This CDR3 is built from 15 residues. The CDR3 nucleotides read TGTGCCAGTAGTATGGGACAGGGGGCGCAGGAAAAACTGTTTTTT. It is translated as CASSMGQGAQEKLFF.

This chain connects TRBV11-2 to TRBJ2-1, with D perhaps matching TRBD2 (5 bases). The CDR3 sequence is 13 residues long. Germline V lookup: CDR1 SGHAT, CDR2 FQNNGV. V was pared by 0 bases and J by 10 bases, with 10 bases between. The CDR3 region is CASSLDPGREQFF. The CDR3 DNA is TGTGCCAGCAGCTTAGATCCGGGAAGGGAGCAGTTCTTC. Supplemented by reference TRBV11-2 and TRBJ2-1, the full variable domain reads EAGVAQSPRYKIIEKRQSVAFWCNPISGHATLYWYQQILGQGPKLLIQFQNNGVVDDSQLPKDRFSAERLKGVDSTLKIQPAKLEDSAVYLCASSLDPGREQFFGPGTRLTVL.

V and J are TRBV27 and TRBJ1-1; D gene uncertain. Germline CDR1 and CDR2: MNHEY and SMNVEV (reference sequence). V gave up 8 bases and J gave up 4 bases, with 14 bases separating them. The CDR3 has 13 amino acids. CDR3: CASRTSSGTEAFF. The CDR3 nucleotides are TGTGCCAGCCGAACCTCTAGTGGCACTGAAGCTTTCTTT.

The CDR3 region is CASSLAGPNTGELFF. The CDR3 DNA is TGTGCCAGCAGTCTAGCGGGCCCGAACACCGGGGAGCTGTTTTTT. The chain links TRBV2 to TRBJ2-2, with 8 bases identical to TRBD2. Trimming at V came to 5 bases and at J to 0 bases, leaving 2 bases not matched to a gene. The CDR3 runs 15 residues. CDR1 SNHLY and CDR2 FYNNEI come from the germline V gene.

The chain employs TRBV27 and TRBJ2-1, with 7 nucleotides matching TRBD2. CDR1 MNHEY and CDR2 SMNVEV come from the germline V gene (reference sequence). CDR3 length equals 16 residues. Unmatched junction bases numbered 10, after V lost 1 base and J lost 7 bases. The CDR3 sequence is CASSLWGGRSYNEQFF. The CDR3 nucleotides read TGTGCCAGCAGTTTATGGGGCGGGAGAAGCTATAATGAGCAGTTCTTC.

The chain is built from TRBV5-4 and TRBJ1-1, with D unresolved. CDR1 is SGHNT, CDR2 YYREEE, per germline (reference sequence). Trimming took off 2 bases at V and 4 bases at J, with 15 bases between the two ends. This CDR3 has 15 residues. The CDR3 DNA reads as TGTGCCAGCAGCTTAAAAAGGGAGGTCCGCACTGAAGCTTTCTTT. It yields the protein CASSLKREVRTEAFF.

This clone was seen only a few times. The gene calls are TRBV5-4 and TRBJ2-3; no clear D. The CDR3 is 15 residues long. Germline V CDR1 and CDR2: SGHNT, YYREEE (reference sequence). V was trimmed by 4 bases and J by 6 bases, leaving 18 bases between them. The CDR3 DNA reads as TGTGCCAGCAGCCCCGAGGTGGCCCCGAGGGATACGCAGTATTTT. Amino acid sequence: CASSPEVAPRDTQYF.

V and J are TRBV2 and TRBJ2-3, with 8 bases fitting TRBD2. The CDR3 consists of 19 residues. The germline CDR1 and CDR2 sequences are SNHLY and FYNNEI. The V and J ends lost 3 bases and 0 bases, in that order; junction bases with no gene match: 14. The CDR3 DNA reads as TGTGCCAGCAGTGACCCGGGAGGGGGTGTTTTTACTAGCACAGATACGCAGTATTTT. It yields the protein CASSDPGGGVFTSTDTQYF.

This clone has just a few counts. This chain links TRBV2 with TRBJ1-5, with D uncertain. The germline gives CDR1 SNHLY, CDR2 FYNNEI. The V and J ends lost 2 bases and 9 bases respectively, with 14 bases between them. The CDR3 runs to 14 residues. The CDR3 protein is CASSEKHYDRPQHF. The DNA of the CDR3 is TGTGCCAGCAGTGAAAAACACTATGACCGGCCCCAGCATTTT. Full variable domain (missing parts from reference TRBV2 and TRBJ1-5): EPEVTQTPSHQVTQMGQEVILRCVPISNHLYFYWYRQILGQKVEFLVSFYNNEISEKSEIFDDQFSVERPDGSNFTLKIRSTKLEDSAMYFCASSEKHYDRPQHFGDGTRLSIL.

The chain joins TRBV6-1 to TRBJ2-7, with 9 nucleotides matching TRBD1. The V segment lost 7 bases and the J segment 6 bases; nucleotides outside the gene matches: 13. Germline CDR1 and CDR2: MNHNS and SASEGT. CDR3 length equals 15 residues. The CDR3 bases are TGTGCCAGCACCATCACGGGACAGGGAGTATCCGAGCAGTACTTC. Translation gives CASTITGQGVSEQYF.

This chain links TRBV5-1 with TRBJ2-1, with 7 bases identical to TRBD1. CDR3 length: 16 residues. Germline loops: CDR1 SGHRS, CDR2 YFSETQ. Germline trimming cut 4 bases from V and 2 bases from J; bases unmatched to any gene: 9. DNA for the CDR3: TGCGCCAGCAGCGACACAGGGACAGTAGCCTACAATGAGCAGTTCTTC. It is translated as CASSDTGTVAYNEQFF.

For the CDR3, the DNA is TGTGCCAGCAGCGTGGCAGGGACTGGAAACACCATATATTTT. It translates to CASSVAGTGNTIYF. The chain has TRBV9 and TRBJ1-3, with D possibly being TRBD1 (5 bases). The V end was cut by 2 bases, the J end by 2 bases, with 8 bases between. This CDR3 has 14 amino acids. CDR1 and CDR2 (germline): SGDLS, YYNGEE.

The V call is TRBV10-3, the J call TRBJ2-3; 10 nucleotides align to TRBD1. This CDR3 spans 14 amino acids. J gave up 1 base and V 6 bases, and 1 base lay outside the gene matches. Germline assignment: CDR1 ENHRY and CDR2 SYGVKD. The CDR3 DNA reads as TGTGCCATCAGAGGACAGGGGGGCACAGATACGCAGTATTTT. The encoded protein is CAIRGQGGTDTQYF.

This clone has only one observation. This rearrangement joins TRBV7-2 to TRBJ2-4; D may be TRBD1 (6 bases). Germline V gene lookup returns CDR1 SGHTA and CDR2 FQGNSA. V lost 5 bases to trimming and J lost 9 bases, with 14 bases between them. The CDR3 contains 13 residues. CDR3 region: CASSEIQGRIQYF. For the CDR3, the DNA is TGTGCCAGCAGCGAAATACAGGGACGCATTCAGTACTTC.

The table lists this clone with a few counts. V usage is TRBV7-2 and J usage is TRBJ1-2; TRBD1 aligns across 7 bases. The CDR3 is made up of 13 amino acids. The V gene end was trimmed by 5 bases and the J gene end by 5 bases; junction bases not matched to a gene: 5. Germline V gene lookup returns CDR1 SGHTA and CDR2 FQGNSA. The CDR3 reads CASSVDREYGYTF. CDR3 nucleotide sequence: TGTGCCAGCAGCGTAGACAGGGAGTATGGCTACACCTTC.

V usage is TRBV5-1 and J usage is TRBJ1-2, with 9 nucleotides matching TRBD1. V lost 6 bases, J lost 4 bases, and 7 bases stayed unmatched. The V gene's germline CDR1 is SGHRS and CDR2 YFSETQ. The CDR3 covers 14 residues. DNA of the CDR3: TGCGCCAGCACCGCCCGGACAGGGGTCTATGGCTACACCTTC. This codes for CASTARTGVYGYTF.

This chain links TRBV5-1 with TRBJ1-2; D is uncertain. Trimming cost V 7 bases and J 4 bases, with 8 bases left between them. CDR3 length equals 11 residues. The germline CDR1 and CDR2 sequences are SGHRS and YFSETQ. The CDR3 loop is CASGESYGYTF. The CDR3, as DNA: TGCGCCAGCGGGGAGAGCTATGGCTACACCTTC.

The V call is TRBV4-1, the J call TRBJ2-3; 8 bases map to TRBD2. The CDR3 has 17 residues. CDR1 and CDR2 (germline): MGHRA, YSYEKL. V lost 0 bases to trimming and J lost 7 bases; unmatched junction nucleotides: 12. CDR3 sequence reads: CASSQEDRGLAGYTQYF. The CDR3 DNA follows: TGCGCCAGCAGCCAAGAGGATCGTGGACTAGCCGGGTATACGCAGTATTTT.

The chain links TRBV19 to TRBJ2-1, with TRBD2 identical over 10 bases. V lost 2 bases, J lost 10 bases, and 8 bases stayed unmatched. CDR1 and CDR2 from the germline V gene are LNHDA and SQIVND (reference sequence). The CDR3 has 15 amino acids. The CDR3 sequence is CASSIKAGGPLEQFF. The DNA for the CDR3 is TGTGCCAGTAGTATAAAAGCGGGAGGGCCGCTCGAGCAGTTCTTC.

The gene calls are TRBV16 and TRBJ1-1; weak D call: TRBD1 (5 bases). V was shortened by 2 bases and J by 1 base, with 11 bases between the two germline ends. CDR1 KGHSY and CDR2 FQNENV come from the germline V gene. The CDR3 spans 15 residues. The CDR3 DNA follows: TGTGCCAGCAGCCAACAGGGTTTGGGGAACACTGAAGCTTTCTTT. This encodes CASSQQGLGNTEAFF. Drawing the rest from reference TRBV16 and TRBJ1-1, the complete variable domain is GEEVAQTPKHLVRGEGQKAKLYCAPIKGHSYVFWYQQVLKNEFKFLISFQNENVFDETGMPKERFSAKCLPNSPCSLEIQATKLEDSAVYFCASSQQGLGNTEAFFGQGTRLTVV.

The chain uses TRBV5-1 and TRBJ1-3, with D perhaps matching TRBD1 (5 bases). Trimming pared 4 bases from V and 0 bases from J, leaving 11 bases between. This CDR3 comprises 15 residues. Germline CDR1 is SGHRS and CDR2 is YFSETQ. The CDR3 sequence is CASSLDSFSGNTIYF. CDR3 DNA sequence: TGCGCCAGCAGCCTCGACAGCTTCTCTGGAAACACCATATATTTT.

This chain connects TRBV13 to TRBJ1-1, with 8 bases matching TRBD1. Trimming removed 6 bases from V and 4 bases from J; junction bases left unmatched: 10. From germline, CDR1 is PRHDT and CDR2 FYEKMQ (reference sequence). The CDR3 has 15 amino acids. CDR3 in amino acids: CASREQTGGGTEAFF. The CDR3, as DNA: TGTGCCAGCAGAGAACAAACAGGGGGAGGCACTGAAGCTTTCTTT.

This clone has only one observation. The CDR3 loop reads CSVGAGNEQYF. The CDR3, as DNA: TGCAGCGTTGGAGCCGGGAACGAGCAGTACTTC. The rearrangement links TRBV29-1 to TRBJ2-7, with a weak D call TRBD2 (5 bases). Germline V gene sequence: CDR1 SQVTM, CDR2 ANQGSEA. This CDR3 is 11 amino acids long. V was cut by 4 bases and J by 5 bases, with 9 bases left in between.

This rearrangement joins TRBV19 to TRBJ2-2; 7 nucleotides match TRBD1. The CDR3 runs 15 residues. Per the germline V gene, CDR1 is LNHDA and CDR2 is SQIVND (reference sequence). V gave up 4 bases and J gave up 6 bases; unmatched junction bases: 8. The CDR3 DNA sequence: TGTGCCAGTAGTACGTACCCCGGGACAGCCGGGGAGCTGTTTTTT. Protein: CASSTYPGTAGELFF.

V and J are TRBV5-5 and TRBJ1-2; D remains ambiguous. Trimming cost V 3 bases and J 5 bases, with 17 bases left between them. Germline V gene lookup returns CDR1 SGHKS and CDR2 YYEKEE (reference sequence). CDR3 size: 15 residues. As DNA, the CDR3 is TGTGCCAGCAGCTCCCTTGGAGGTATTACTTATGGCTACACCTTC. Residues: CASSSLGGITYGYTF.